Below, 10 T cell receptor beta chains from the same sample are listed, as sequenced in a study of early T cells in non-severe SARS-CoV-2 infection (dated by TCRdb to the early 2020s). The method behind the library was 5' RACE. The listed sequencing device is NextSeq 500. In TCRdb, the public reads were trimmed at Q25 with fastp and aligned with MiXCR, with productive beta chains retained. Rows with a matching CDR3 protein are joined into one entry that keeps the most common DNA and genes. The sample includes about 77,000 distinct CDR3 sequences, with roughly 9.6% observed a single time. The ten largest clones represent approximately 4.9% of the sample. What was sequenced was whole blood. These receptor sequences come from an adult who was a healthcare worker with PCR-confirmed SARS-CoV-2 infection or an uninfected control (not recorded which).

The V and J genes are TRBV11-2 and TRBJ2-2; TRBD1 is a possible D gene (6 bases). CDR1 is SGHAT and CDR2 is FQNNGV in the germline V gene. The V and J ends lost 1 base and 10 bases respectively, with 7 bases between them. The CDR3 covers 12 residues. In DNA form, the CDR3 reads TGTGCCAGCAGCTTAGGGGGACAGGAGCTGTTTTTT. The encoded protein is CASSLGGQELFF.

This clonotype was seen a few times. This rearrangement joins TRBV20-1 to TRBJ2-7; D unclear. V lost 3 bases, J lost 9 bases, and 15 bases lay in between. From germline, CDR1 is DFQATT and CDR2 SNEGSKA (reference sequence). This CDR3 spans 12 amino acids. In DNA form, the CDR3 reads TGCAGTGCTAGCCAAGACCTTCGGGCGCAGTACTTC. Translated, it gives CSASQDLRAQYF.

The chain joins TRBV6-2 or TRBV6-3 to TRBJ2-7; D unclear. Trimming left V 3 bases short and J 4 bases short, with 4 bases between. The CDR3 sequence is 11 residues long. Looked up from germline, CDR1 is MNHEY and CDR2 is SVGEGT. CDR3 protein: CASSYYYEQYF. CDR3 sequence (DNA): TGTGCCAGCAGTTATTATTACGAGCAGTACTTC.

This clonotype was observed a handful of times. V is TRBV18 and J is TRBJ2-1, with D tentatively TRBD1 (6 bases). The V gene's germline CDR1 is KGHSH and CDR2 LQKENI. V shed 1 base and J shed 3 bases, with 7 bases lying between them. The CDR3 is 14 residues long. The CDR3 DNA is TGTGCCAGCTCACCACAGGGGGACTACAATGAGCAGTTCTTC. Its protein product is CASSPQGDYNEQFF.

This clonotype was counted ten times or more. The chain employs TRBV28 and TRBJ1-4, with TRBD1 as a possible D gene (5 bases). V lost 3 bases and J 9 bases, leaving 11 bases between the germline ends. This CDR3 has 13 amino acids. CDR1 and CDR2 (germline): MDHEN, SYDVKM. The CDR3 reads CASSFRQGQKLFF. Written as DNA, the CDR3 is TGTGCCAGCAGTTTTCGGCAGGGCCAAAAACTGTTTTTT.

This clonotype came up many times. The chain is built from TRBV2 and TRBJ2-1; D is perhaps TRBD2 (6 bases). Germline CDR1 reads SNHLY; CDR2 reads FYNNEI. The ends were cut back, 1 base at V and 16 bases at J, with 20 bases in the middle. The CDR3 contains 14 residues. CDR3 protein: CASSEGTGGRDEFF. Written as DNA, the CDR3 is TGTGCCAGCAGTGAAGGAACAGGCGGGCGGGACGAATTCTTC.

This clonotype has a handful of counts. CDR3 amino acids: CASSPVGTSGPVDTQYF. The CDR3 DNA is TGTGCCAGCAGCCCAGTTGGGACTAGCGGACCGGTAGATACGCAGTATTTT. The rearrangement joins TRBV3-1 to TRBJ2-3, with 11 bases matching TRBD2. The CDR3 runs 17 residues. V was pared by 4 bases and J by 5 bases, with 11 bases of the junction left unmatched. Germline CDR1 and CDR2: LGHDT and YNNKEL (reference sequence).

In its sample, this clonotype was seen a few times. The chain links TRBV7-9 to TRBJ1-4, with D uncertain. Per the germline V gene, CDR1 is SEHNR and CDR2 is FQNEAQ (reference sequence). The V and J ends lost 5 bases and 6 bases respectively, with 16 bases between them. This CDR3 region has 15 residues. The CDR3 spells CASSPYRLGDEKLFF. CDR3 nucleotide sequence: TGTGCCAGCAGCCCCTATCGTCTGGGTGATGAAAAACTGTTTTTT.

The V and J genes are TRBV9 and TRBJ2-1; D assignment may be TRBD1 or TRBD2 (5 bases each). The CDR3 covers 14 residues. V was pared by 4 bases and J by 8 bases, with 16 bases between. The germline CDR1 and CDR2 sequences are SGDLS and YYNGEE. DNA of the CDR3: TGTGCCAGCAGCCCCTCGGCTAGCAGGGATGAGCAGTTCTTC. Translating it yields CASSPSASRDEQFF.

The chain combines TRBV9 with TRBJ2-1, with D possibly matching TRBD1 (6 bases). CDR3 length equals 14 residues. V was shortened by 6 bases and J by 10 bases, with 20 bases between the two germline ends. In germline, CDR1 is SGDLS, CDR2 YYNGEE. CDR3 DNA: TGTGCCAGCAACTCAGGGGCGGCTATTAGCGAGCAGTTCTTC. This gives the protein CASNSGAAISEQFF.